A few counts support the clone carrying this T cell receptor (beta chain). This entry is derived from a study of blood T cell repertoires in COVID-19. The CDR3 has 12 residues. The V gene lost 4 bases and the J gene lost 4 bases, with 8 bases spanning the gap. Germline values: CDR1 SGHVS, CDR2 FNYEAQ. The method was immunoSEQ multiplex PCR; TCRdb's version includes in-frame clones alone and lacks a portion of them. The table has tens of thousands of clones, roughly 80% seen once. The V call is TRBV7-6, the J call TRBJ2-7, with D uncertain. The source of this sequence is a man in his fifties or sixties with COVID-19, enrolled during active disease. Sample: peripheral blood. The DNA for the CDR3 is TGTGCCAGCAGCTCTGACTGGTACGAGCAGTACTTC. It yields the protein CASSSDWYEQYF.